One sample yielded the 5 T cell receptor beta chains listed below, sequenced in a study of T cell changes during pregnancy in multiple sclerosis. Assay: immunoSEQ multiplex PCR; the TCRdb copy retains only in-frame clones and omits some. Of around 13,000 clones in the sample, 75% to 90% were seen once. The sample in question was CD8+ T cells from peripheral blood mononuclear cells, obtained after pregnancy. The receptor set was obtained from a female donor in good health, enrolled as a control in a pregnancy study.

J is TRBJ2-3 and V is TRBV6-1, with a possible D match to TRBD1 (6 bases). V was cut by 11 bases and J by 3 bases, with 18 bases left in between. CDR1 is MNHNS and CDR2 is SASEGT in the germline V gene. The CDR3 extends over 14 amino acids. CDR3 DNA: TGTGCCGGAGAACAGGGTCAGGGGACAGATACGCAGTATTTT. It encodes CAGEQGQGTDTQYF.

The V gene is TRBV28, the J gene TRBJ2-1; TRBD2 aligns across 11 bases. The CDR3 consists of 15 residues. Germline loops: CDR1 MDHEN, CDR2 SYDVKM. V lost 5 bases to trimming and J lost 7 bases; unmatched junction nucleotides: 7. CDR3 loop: CASSLSGGATNEQFF. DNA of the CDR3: TGTGCCAGCAGTCTTAGCGGGGGGGCGACGAATGAGCAGTTCTTC.

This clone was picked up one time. The chain's CDR3 is CASSLGPIGGGPLDTQYF. The CDR3 DNA reads as TGTGCCAGCAGCTTAGGACCGATTGGGGGAGGGCCCTTAGATACGCAGTATTTT. The chain carries TRBV11-2 and TRBJ2-3, with TRBD2 matching 7 bases. Germline V lookup: CDR1 SGHAT, CDR2 FQNNGV. The CDR3 is 18 residues long. V was pared by 1 base and J by 5 bases, with 15 bases of the junction left unmatched. The variable domain in full, completed from reference TRBV11-2 and TRBJ2-3, reads EAGVAQSPRYKIIEKRQSVAFWCNPISGHATLYWYQQILGQGPKLLIQFQNNGVVDDSQLPKDRFSAERLKGVDSTLKIQPAKLEDSAVYLCASSLGPIGGGPLDTQYFGPGTRLTVL.

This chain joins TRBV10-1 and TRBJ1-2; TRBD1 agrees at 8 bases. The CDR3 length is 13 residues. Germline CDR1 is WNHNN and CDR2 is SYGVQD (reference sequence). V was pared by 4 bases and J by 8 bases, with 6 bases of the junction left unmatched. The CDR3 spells CASSGCRGPGYTF. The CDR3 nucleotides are TGCGCCAGCAGTGGCTGCAGGGGGCCCGGCTACACCTTC.

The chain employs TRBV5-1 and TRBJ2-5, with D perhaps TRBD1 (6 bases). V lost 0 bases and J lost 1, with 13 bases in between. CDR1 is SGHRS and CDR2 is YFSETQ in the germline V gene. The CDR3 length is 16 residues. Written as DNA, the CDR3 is TGCGCCAGCAGCTTGGGTGGGACACCGATCCAAGAGACCCAGTACTTC. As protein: CASSLGGTPIQETQYF.